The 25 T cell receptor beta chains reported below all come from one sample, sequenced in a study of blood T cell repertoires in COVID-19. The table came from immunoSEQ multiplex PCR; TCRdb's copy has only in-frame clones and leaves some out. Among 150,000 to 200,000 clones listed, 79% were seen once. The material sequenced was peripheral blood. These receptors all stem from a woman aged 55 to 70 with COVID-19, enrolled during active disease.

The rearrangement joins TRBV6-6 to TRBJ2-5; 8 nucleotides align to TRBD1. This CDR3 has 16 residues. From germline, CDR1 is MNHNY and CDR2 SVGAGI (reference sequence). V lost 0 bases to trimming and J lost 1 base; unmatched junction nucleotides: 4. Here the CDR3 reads CASSYSAGGSQETQYF. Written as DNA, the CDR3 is TGTGCCAGCAGTTACTCGGCAGGGGGCAGCCAAGAGACCCAGTACTTC.

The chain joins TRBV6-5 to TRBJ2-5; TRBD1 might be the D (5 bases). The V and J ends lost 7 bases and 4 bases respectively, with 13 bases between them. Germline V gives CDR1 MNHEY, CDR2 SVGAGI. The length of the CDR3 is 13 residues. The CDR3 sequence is CASTPGQGETQYF. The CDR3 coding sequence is TGTGCCAGCACTCCAGGGCAGGGAGAGACCCAGTACTTC.

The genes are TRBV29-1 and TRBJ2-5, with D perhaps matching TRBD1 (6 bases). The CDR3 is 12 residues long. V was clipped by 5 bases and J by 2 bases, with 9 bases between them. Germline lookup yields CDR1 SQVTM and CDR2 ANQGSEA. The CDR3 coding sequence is TGCAGCGTTCTGACAGGTCAAGAGACCCAGTACTTC. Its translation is CSVLTGQETQYF.

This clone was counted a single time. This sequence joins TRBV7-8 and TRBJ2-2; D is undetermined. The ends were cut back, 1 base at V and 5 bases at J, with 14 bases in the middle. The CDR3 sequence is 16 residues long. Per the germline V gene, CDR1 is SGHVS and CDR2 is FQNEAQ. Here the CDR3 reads CASSLGANRRTGELFF. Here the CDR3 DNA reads TGTGCCAGCAGCTTAGGGGCGAACAGACGTACCGGGGAGCTGTTTTTT. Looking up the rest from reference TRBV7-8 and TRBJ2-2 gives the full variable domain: GAGVSQSPRYKVAKRGQDVALRCDPISGHVSLFWYQQALGQGPEFLTYFQNEAQLDKSGLPSDRFFAERPEGSVSTLKIQRTQQEDSAVYLCASSLGANRRTGELFFGEGSRLTVL.

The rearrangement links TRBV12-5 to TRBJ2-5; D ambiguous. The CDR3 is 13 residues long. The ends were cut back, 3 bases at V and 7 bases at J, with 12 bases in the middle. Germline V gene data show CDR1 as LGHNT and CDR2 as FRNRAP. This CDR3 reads CASGFELSGTQYF. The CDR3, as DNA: TGTGCTAGTGGTTTCGAACTCTCCGGGACCCAGTACTTC.

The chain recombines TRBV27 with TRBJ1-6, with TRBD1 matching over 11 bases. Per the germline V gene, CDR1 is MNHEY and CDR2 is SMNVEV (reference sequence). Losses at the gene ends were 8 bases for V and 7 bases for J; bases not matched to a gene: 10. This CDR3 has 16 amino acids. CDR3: CASGAGTGGFNSPLHF. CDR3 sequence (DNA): TGTGCCAGCGGAGCCGGGACAGGGGGTTTCAATTCACCCCTCCACTTT.

The CDR3 spells CASSSRAGEALDTEAFF. The CDR3 region has the DNA TGTGCCAGCAGCTCCCGGGCGGGGGAGGCGTTGGACACTGAAGCTTTCTTT. The genes are TRBV7-3 and TRBJ1-1; TRBD1 might be the D (5 bases). CDR1 is SGHTA and CDR2 is FQGTGA in the germline V gene. The germline V and J ends were trimmed by 4 bases and 3 bases, with 21 bases remaining between them. The CDR3 has 17 residues.

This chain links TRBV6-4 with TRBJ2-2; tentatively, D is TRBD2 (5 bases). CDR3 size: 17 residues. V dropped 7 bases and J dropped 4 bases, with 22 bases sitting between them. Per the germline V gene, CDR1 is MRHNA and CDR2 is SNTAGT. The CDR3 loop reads CASTRYPIGRGTGELFF. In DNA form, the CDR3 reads TGTGCCAGCACACGTTACCCGATCGGACGGGGCACCGGGGAGCTGTTTTTT.

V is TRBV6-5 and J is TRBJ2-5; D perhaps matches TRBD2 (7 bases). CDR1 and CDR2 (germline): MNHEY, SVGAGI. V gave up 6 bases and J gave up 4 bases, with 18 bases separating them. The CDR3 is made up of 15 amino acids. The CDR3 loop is CASRALRGGGETQYF. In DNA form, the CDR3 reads TGTGCCAGCAGGGCCCTTAGAGGGGGGGGAGAGACCCAGTACTTC.

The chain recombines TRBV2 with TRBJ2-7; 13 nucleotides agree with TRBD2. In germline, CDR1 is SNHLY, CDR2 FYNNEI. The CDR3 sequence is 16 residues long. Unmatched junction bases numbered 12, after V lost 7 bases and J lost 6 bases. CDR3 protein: CASIRLAGGRSREQYF. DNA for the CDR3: TGTGCCAGCATCAGACTAGCGGGAGGCCGCTCCCGCGAGCAGTACTTC.

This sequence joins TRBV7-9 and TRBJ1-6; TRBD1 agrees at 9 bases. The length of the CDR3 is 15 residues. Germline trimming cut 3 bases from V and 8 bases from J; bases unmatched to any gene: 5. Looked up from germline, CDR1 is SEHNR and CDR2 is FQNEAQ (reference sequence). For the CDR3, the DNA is TGTGCCAGCAGCTTGGGGACAGGGTCTCATTCACCCCTCCACTTT. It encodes CASSLGTGSHSPLHF.

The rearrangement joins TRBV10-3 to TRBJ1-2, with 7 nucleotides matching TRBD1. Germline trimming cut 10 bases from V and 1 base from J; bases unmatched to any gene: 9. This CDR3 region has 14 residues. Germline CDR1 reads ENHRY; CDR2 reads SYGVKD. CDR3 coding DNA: TGTGCCACCCACTGGACAGGCGGTAACTATGGCTACACCTTC. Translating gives CATHWTGGNYGYTF.

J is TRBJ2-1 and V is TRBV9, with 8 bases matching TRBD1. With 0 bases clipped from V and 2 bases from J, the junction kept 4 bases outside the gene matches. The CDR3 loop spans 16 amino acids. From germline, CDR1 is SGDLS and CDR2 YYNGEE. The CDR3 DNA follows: TGTGCCAGCAGCGTAGACCCGGGACAGGCCTACAATGAGCAGTTCTTC. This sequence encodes CASSVDPGQAYNEQFF. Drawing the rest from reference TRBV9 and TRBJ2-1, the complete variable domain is DSGVTQTPKHLITATGQRVTLRCSPRSGDLSVYWYQQSLDQGLQFLIQYYNGEERAKGNILERFSAQQFPDLHSELNLSSLELGDSALYFCASSVDPGQAYNEQFFGPGTRLTVL.

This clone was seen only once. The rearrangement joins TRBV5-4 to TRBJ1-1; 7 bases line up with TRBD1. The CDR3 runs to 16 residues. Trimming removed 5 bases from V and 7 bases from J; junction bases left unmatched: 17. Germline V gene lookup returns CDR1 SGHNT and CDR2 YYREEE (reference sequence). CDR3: CASSPGGDSRTSEAFF. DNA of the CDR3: TGTGCCAGCAGTCCGGGCGGGGACAGCCGAACAAGTGAAGCTTTCTTT.

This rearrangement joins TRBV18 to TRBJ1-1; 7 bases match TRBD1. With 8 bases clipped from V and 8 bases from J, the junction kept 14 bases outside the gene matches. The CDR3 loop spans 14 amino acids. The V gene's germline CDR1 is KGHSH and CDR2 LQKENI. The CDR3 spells CASQAPTGVGEAFF. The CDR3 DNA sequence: TGTGCCAGCCAGGCTCCCACAGGGGTCGGGGAAGCTTTCTTT.

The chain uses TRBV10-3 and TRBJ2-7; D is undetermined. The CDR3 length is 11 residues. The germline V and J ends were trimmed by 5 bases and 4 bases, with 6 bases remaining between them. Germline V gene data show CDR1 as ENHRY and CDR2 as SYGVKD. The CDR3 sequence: CAISREYEQYF. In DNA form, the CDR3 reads TGTGCCATCAGTCGCGAGTACGAGCAGTACTTC.

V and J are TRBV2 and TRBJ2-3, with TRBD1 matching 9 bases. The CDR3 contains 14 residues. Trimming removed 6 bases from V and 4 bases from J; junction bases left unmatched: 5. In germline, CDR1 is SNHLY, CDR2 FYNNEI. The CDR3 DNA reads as TGTGCCAGCAGGGACAGGGGATTAGCAGATACGCAGTATTTT. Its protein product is CASRDRGLADTQYF.

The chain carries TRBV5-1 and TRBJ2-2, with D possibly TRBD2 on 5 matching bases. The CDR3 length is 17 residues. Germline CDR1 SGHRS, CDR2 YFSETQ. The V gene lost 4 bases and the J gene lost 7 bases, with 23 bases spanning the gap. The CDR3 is CASSLGVYPSKGGELFF. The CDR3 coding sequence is TGCGCCAGCAGCCTCGGGGTATATCCCTCGAAGGGCGGGGAGCTGTTTTTT.

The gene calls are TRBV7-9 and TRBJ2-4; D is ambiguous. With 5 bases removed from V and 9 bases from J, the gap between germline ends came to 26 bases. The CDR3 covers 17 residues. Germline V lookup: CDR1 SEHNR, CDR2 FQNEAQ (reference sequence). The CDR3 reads CASSHSPRGLSYSIQYF. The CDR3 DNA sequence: TGTGCCAGCAGCCACTCCCCCCGTGGGCTATCGTATAGCATTCAGTACTTC.

This chain's CDR3 is CASSSYQGAVYEQYF. The CDR3 DNA follows: TGTGCCAGCAGTTCCTACCAGGGGGCCGTTTACGAGCAGTACTTC. The chain has TRBV28 and TRBJ2-7, with 8 bases fitting TRBD1. There are 15 residues in the CDR3. From germline, CDR1 is MDHEN and CDR2 SYDVKM. The J segment lost 4 bases and the V segment lost 4 bases, leaving 9 bases of the junction unmatched.

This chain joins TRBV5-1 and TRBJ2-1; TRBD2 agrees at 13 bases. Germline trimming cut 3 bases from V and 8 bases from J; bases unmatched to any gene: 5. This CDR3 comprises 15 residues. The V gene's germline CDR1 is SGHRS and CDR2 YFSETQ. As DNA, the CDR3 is TGCGCCAGCAGCTCCGGACTAGCGGGGGTGGATGAGCAGTTCTTC. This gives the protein CASSSGLAGVDEQFF.

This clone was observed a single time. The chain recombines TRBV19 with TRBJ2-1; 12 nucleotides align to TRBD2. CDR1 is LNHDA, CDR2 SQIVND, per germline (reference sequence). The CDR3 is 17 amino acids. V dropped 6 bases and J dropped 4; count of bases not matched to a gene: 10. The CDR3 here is CASRKIGTSGSYNEQFF. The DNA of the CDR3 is TGTGCCAGTAGAAAAATAGGGACTAGCGGGTCTTACAATGAGCAGTTCTTC. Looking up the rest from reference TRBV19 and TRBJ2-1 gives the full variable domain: DGGITQSPKYLFRKEGQNVTLSCEQNLNHDAMYWYRQDPGQGLRLIYYSQIVNDFQKGDIAEGYSVSREKKESFPLTVTSAQKNPTAFYLCASRKIGTSGSYNEQFFGPGTRLTVL.

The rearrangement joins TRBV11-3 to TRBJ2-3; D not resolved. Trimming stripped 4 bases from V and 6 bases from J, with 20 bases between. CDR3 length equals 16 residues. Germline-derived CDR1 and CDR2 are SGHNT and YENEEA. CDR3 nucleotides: TGTGCCAGCAGCTCTCCGGCGGCTGAAAAAGGCGATACGCAGTATTTT. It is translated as CASSSPAAEKGDTQYF.

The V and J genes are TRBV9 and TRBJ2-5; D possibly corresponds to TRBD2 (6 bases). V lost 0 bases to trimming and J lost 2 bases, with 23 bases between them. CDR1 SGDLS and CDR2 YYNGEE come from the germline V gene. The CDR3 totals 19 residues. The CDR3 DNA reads TGTGCCAGCAGCGTAGGGGTCTTCGGGAATCGGGGGAGACAAGAGACCCAGTACTTC. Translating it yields CASSVGVFGNRGRQETQYF.

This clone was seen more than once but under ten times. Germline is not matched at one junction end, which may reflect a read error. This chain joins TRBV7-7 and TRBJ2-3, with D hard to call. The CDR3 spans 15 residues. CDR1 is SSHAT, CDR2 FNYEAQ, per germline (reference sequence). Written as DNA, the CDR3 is TGTGCTAGCAGTCTTACGGGTTCACCCCGGGATACGCAGTATTTT. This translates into CASSLTGSPRDTQYF.